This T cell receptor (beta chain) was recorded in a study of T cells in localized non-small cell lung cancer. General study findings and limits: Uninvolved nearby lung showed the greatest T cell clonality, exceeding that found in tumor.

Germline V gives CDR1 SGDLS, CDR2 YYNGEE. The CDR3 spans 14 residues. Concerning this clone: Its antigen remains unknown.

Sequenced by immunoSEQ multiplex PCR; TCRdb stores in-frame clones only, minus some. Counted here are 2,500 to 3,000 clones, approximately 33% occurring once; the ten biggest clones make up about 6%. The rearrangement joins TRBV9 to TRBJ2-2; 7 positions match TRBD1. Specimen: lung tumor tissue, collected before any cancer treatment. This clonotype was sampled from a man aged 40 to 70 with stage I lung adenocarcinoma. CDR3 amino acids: CRTPGQPNTGELFF. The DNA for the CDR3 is TGTCGGACCCCGGGACAGCCGAACACCGGGGAGCTGTTTTTT.